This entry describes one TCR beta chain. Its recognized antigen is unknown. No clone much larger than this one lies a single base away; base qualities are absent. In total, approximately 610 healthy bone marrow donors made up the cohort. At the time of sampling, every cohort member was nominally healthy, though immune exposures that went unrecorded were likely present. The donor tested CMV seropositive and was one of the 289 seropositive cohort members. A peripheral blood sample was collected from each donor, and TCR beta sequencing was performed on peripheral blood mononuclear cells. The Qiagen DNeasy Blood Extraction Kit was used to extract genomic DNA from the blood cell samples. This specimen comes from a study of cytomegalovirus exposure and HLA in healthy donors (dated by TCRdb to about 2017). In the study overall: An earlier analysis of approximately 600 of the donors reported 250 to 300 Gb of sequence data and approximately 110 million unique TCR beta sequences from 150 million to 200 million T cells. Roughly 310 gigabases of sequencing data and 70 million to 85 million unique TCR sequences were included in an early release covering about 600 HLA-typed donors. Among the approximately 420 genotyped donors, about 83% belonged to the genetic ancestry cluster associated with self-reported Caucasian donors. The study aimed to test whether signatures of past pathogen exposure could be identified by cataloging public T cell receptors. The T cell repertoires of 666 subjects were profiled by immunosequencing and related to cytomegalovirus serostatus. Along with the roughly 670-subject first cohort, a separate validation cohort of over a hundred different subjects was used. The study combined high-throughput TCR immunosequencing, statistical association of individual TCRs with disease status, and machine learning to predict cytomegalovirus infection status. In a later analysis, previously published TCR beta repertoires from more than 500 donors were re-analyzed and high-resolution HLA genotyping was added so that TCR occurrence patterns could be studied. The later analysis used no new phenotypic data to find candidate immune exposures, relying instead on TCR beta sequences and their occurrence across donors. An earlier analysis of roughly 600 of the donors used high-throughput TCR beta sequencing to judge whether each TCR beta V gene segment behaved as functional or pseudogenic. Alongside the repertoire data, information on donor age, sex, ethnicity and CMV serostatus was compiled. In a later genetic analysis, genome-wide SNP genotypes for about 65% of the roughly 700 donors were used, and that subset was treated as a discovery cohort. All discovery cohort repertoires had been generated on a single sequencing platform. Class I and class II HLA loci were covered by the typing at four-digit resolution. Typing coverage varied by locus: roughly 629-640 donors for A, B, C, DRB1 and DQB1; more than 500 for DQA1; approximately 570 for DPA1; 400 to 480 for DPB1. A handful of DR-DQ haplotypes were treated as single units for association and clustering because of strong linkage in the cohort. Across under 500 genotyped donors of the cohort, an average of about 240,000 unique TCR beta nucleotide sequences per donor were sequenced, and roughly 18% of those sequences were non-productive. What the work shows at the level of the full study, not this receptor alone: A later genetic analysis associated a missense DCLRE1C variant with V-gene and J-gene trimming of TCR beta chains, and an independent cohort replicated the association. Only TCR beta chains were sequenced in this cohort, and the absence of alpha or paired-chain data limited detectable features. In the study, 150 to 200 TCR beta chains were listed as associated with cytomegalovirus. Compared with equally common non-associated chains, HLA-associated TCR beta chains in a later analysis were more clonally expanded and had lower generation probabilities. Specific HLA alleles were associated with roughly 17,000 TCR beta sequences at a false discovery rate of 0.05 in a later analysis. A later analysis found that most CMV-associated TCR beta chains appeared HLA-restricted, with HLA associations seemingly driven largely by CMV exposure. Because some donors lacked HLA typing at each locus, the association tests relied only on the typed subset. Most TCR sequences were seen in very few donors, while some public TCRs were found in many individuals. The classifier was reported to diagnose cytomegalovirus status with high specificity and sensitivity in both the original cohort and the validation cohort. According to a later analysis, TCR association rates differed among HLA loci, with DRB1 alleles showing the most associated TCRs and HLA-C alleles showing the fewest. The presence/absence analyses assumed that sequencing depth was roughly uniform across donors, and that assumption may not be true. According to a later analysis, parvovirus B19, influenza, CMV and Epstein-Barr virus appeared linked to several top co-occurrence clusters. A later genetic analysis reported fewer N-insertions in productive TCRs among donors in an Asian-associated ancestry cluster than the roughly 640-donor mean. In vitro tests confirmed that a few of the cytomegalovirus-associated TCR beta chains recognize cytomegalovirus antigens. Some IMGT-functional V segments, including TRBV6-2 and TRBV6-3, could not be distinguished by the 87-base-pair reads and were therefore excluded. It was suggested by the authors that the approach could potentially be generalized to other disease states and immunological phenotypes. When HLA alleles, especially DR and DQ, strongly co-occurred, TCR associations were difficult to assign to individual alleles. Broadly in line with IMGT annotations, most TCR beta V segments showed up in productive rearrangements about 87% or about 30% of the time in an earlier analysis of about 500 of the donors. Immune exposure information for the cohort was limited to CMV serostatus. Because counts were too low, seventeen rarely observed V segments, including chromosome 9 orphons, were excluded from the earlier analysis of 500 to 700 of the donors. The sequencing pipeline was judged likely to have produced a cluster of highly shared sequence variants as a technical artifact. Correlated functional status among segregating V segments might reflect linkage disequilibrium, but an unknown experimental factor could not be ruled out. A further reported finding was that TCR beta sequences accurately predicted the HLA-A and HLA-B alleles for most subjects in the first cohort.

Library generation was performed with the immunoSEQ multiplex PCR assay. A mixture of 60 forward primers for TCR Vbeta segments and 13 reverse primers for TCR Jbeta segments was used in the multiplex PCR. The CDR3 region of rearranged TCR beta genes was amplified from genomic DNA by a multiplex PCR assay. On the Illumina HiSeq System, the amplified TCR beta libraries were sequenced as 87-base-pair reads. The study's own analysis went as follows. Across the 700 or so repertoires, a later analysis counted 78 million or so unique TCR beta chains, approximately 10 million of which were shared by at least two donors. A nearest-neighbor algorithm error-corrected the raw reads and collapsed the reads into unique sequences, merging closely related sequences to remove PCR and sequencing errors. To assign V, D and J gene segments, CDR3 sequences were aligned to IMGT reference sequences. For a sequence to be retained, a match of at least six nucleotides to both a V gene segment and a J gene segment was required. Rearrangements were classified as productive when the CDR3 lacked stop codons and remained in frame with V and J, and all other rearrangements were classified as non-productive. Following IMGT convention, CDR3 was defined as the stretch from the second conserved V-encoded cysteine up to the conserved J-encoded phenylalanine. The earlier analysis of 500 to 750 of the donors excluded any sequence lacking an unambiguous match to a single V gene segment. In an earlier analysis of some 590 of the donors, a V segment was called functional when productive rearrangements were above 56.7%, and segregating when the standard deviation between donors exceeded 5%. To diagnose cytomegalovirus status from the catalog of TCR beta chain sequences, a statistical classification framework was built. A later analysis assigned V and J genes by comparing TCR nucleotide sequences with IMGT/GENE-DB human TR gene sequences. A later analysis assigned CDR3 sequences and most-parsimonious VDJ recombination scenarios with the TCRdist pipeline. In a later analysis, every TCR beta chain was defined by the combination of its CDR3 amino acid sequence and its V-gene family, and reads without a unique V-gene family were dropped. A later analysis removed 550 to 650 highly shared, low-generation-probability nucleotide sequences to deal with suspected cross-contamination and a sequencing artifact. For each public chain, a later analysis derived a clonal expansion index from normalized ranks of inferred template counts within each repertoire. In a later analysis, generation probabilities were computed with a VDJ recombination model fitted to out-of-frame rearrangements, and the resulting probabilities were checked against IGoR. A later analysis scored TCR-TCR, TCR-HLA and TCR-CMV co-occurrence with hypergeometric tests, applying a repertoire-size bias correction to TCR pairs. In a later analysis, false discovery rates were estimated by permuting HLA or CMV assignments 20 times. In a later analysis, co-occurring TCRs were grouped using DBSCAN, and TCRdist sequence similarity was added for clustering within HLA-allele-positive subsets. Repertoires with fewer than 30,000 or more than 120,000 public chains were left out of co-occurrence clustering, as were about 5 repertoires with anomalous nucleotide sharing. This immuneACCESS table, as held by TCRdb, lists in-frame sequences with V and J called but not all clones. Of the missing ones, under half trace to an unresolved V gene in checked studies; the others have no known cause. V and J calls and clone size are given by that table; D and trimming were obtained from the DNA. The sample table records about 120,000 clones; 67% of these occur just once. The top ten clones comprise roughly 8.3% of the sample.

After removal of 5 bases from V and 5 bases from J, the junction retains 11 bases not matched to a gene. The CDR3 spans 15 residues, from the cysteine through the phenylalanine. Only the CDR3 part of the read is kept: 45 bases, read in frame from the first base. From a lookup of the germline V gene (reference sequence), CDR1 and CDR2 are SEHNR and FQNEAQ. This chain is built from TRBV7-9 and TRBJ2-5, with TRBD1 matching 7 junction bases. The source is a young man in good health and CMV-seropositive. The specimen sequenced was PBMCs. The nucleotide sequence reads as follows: TGTGCCAGCAGCCCCGCCCCCGGGACAGCCGAGACCCAGTACTTC. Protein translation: CASSPAPGTAETQYF. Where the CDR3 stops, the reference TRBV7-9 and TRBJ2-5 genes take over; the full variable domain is DTGVSQNPRHKITKRGQNVTFRCDPISEHNRLYWYRQTLGQGPEFLTYFQNEAQLEKSRLLSDRFSAERPKGSFSTLEIQRTEQGDSAMYLCASSPAPGTAETQYFGPGTRLLVL.